The following is a T cell receptor (beta chain) sequence with its context. What it recognizes is unknown. These data are taken from a study of T-cell memory formation after mild COVID-19. Study information: Clusters were largely donor specific.

V was clipped by 2 bases and J by 4 bases; unmatched bases: 5. Germline-derived CDR1 and CDR2 are GTSNPN and SVGIG (reference sequence). There are 15 residues in the CDR3. Study-wide points: Mostly located in CM and EM were contracting CD4+ clones, with contracting CD8+ clones located in EMRA. The authors left the SARS-CoV-2 specificity of second-wave clones peaking on day 37 unconfirmed.

TCRdb redid the calling of the 5' RACE reads with MiXCR, one entry per CDR3 protein. The table shows 550,000 to 650,000 distinct CDR3 sequences, with 17% occurring only once. The TCR was taken from an adult woman who had mild COVID-19 (a few samples of this study predate the infection). Cell type and time point are not known. The chain is built from TRBV30 and TRBJ2-7; 13 nucleotides align to TRBD2. The sequencing sample was made of PBMCs or a T cell subset sorted from them (not recorded which). CDR3 region: CAWSKLAGGVYEQYF. The CDR3 DNA reads TGTGCCTGGAGTAAACTAGCGGGAGGGGTGTACGAGCAGTACTTC.